This T cell receptor beta chain was sequenced for a study of T cells in Graves' hyperthyroidism and ophthalmopathy. The CDR3 sequence is 19 residues long. Per the germline V gene, CDR1 is SGHDT and CDR2 is YYEEEE. The junction had 13 bases not matched to a gene; V was cut back by 4 bases and J by 2 bases. TCR beta CDR3 region amplification was performed from RNA transcripts. In the first-round RT-PCR of the TCR CDR3, the HTBI primer set was used. TCRdb analysed the multiplex PCR reads with MiXCR anew, one entry per CDR3 protein. This sample has tens of thousands of distinct CDR3 sequences, with 53% found just once.

The sequencing input was blood. This chain joins TRBV5-6 and TRBJ2-3; 13 bases match TRBD2. The origin of this receptor is a woman in her fifties or sixties with Graves' ophthalmopathy. CDR3 bases: TGTGCCAGCAGCCAGGGGAGACTAGCGGGGGGCCATCCCACAGATACGCAGTATTTT. This sequence encodes CASSQGRLAGGHPTDTQYF.